Listed below are T cell receptor beta chains from one sample, sequenced in a study of control samples from healthy donors and cancer patients. The assay was immunoSEQ multiplex PCR, and TCRdb's table has in-frame clones only and misses some. This sample has some 120,000 clones, with 85% to 95% found just once. Material: PBMCs. The receptors come from a man in his fifties with head and neck cancer. Both conserved end residues are part of each CDR3. Each record gives: J gene, V gene, D gene, clone size, CDR3 DNA, CDR3 protein. A D gene is named only where the DNA matches it firmly. A clone size is listed for some rows: how often the clone was seen (once, few, many), or a class if it is expanded.

j_gene: TRBJ2-2
v_gene: TRBV9
d_gene: -
abundance: -
CDR3nt: TGTGCCAGCAGTACCTCGGGGCTGAACACCGGGGAGCTGTTTTTT
CDR3aa: CASSTSGLNTGELFF

j_gene: TRBJ1-2
v_gene: TRBV19
d_gene: -
abundance: -
CDR3nt: TGTGCCAGTAGTACCACCGGGACGGCTAACTATGGCTACACCTTC
CDR3aa: CASSTTGTANYGYTF

j_gene: TRBJ1-1
v_gene: TRBV29-1
d_gene: TRBD1
abundance: -
CDR3nt: TGCAGCGTTGGGACAGGTGGACTGAACACTGAAGCTTTCTTT
CDR3aa: CSVGTGGLNTEAFF

j_gene: TRBJ2-7
v_gene: TRBV30
d_gene: -
abundance: -
CDR3nt: TGTGCCTGGGGTAACTACGAGCAGTACTTC
CDR3aa: CAWGNYEQYF

j_gene: TRBJ1-2
v_gene: TRBV3-1/TRBV3-2
d_gene: -
abundance: -
CDR3nt: TGTGCCAGCAGCCCGAGGGGGGATTCTGTTGGCTACACCTTC
CDR3aa: CASSPRGDSVGYTF

j_gene: TRBJ2-1
v_gene: TRBV5-4
d_gene: -
abundance: once
CDR3nt: TGTGCCAGCAGCTCACTTTCGACCTCCTACAATGAGCAGTTCTTC
CDR3aa: CASSSLSTSYNEQFF

j_gene: TRBJ1-5
v_gene: TRBV30
d_gene: TRBD1
abundance: -
CDR3nt: TGTGCCTGGAGTCCAACAGGGGTCCAGCCCCAGCATTTT
CDR3aa: CAWSPTGVQPQHF

j_gene: TRBJ2-3
v_gene: TRBV7-3
d_gene: -
abundance: -
CDR3nt: TGTGCCAGCAGCCAGACTAGTCGCGCAGATACGCAGTATTTT
CDR3aa: CASSQTSRADTQYF

j_gene: TRBJ2-7
v_gene: TRBV10-3
d_gene: TRBD2
abundance: -
CDR3nt: TGTGCCATCAGTGTGGGCGGGGGTGAGTACGAGCAGTACTTC
CDR3aa: CAISVGGGEYEQYF

j_gene: TRBJ1-2
v_gene: TRBV27
d_gene: -
abundance: -
CDR3nt: TGTGCCAGCAGTCCCCCCGGCCTCCGGGGTGGGGGGTACTATGGCTACACCTTC
CDR3aa: CASSPPGLRGGGYYGYTF

j_gene: TRBJ2-2
v_gene: TRBV7-6
d_gene: TRBD2
abundance: -
CDR3nt: TGTGCCAGCAGCTTAGGGCAGGGAGGGACCACCGGGGAGCTGTTTTTT
CDR3aa: CASSLGQGGTTGELFF